The present entry profiles one TCR beta chain with its context. Its antigen is unknown. Genomic DNA came from blood conventional CD4+ T cells gated CD25-low CD127-high. The eight patients with RAG deficiency had SCID (one), Omenn syndrome (two), or CID/atypical SCID (five). The data stem from a study of regulatory and conventional T cells in RAG deficiency. General study points: Compared with controls, unique Treg TCR beta sequences dropped roughly 100-fold in Omenn syndrome and CID/AS.

Trimming pared 5 bases from V and 4 bases from J, leaving 8 bases between. This CDR3 is built from 11 residues. Germline lookup yields CDR1 DFQATT and CDR2 SNEGSKA (reference sequence). Clones were sequenced by immunoSEQ multiplex PCR, and TCRdb holds only the in-frame ones, with some missing. The table has about 9,100 clones, 90% to 95% seen once. J is TRBJ1-2 and V is TRBV20-1; D unresolved. Sequenced material: CD4+ effector T cells sorted from blood. The source is a human donor with RAG deficiency presenting as severe combined immunodeficiency. The CDR3: CSAPVAYGYTF. Here the CDR3 DNA reads TGCAGTGCTCCCGTAGCCTATGGCTACACCTTC.